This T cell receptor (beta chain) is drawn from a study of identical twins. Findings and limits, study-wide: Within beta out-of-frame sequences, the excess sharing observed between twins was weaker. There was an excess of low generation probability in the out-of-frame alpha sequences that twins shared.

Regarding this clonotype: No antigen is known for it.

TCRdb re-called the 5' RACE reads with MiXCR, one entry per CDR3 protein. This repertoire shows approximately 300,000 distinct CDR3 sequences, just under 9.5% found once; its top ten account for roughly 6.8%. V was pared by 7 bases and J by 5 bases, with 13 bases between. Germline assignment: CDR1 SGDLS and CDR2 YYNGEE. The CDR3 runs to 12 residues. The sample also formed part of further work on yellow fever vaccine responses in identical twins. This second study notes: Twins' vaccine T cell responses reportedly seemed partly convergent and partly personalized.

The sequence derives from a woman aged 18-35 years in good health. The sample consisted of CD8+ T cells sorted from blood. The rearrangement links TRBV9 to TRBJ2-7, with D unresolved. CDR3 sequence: CASGGTRNEQYF. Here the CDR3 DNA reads TGTGCCAGCGGCGGCACCAGGAACGAGCAGTACTTC.